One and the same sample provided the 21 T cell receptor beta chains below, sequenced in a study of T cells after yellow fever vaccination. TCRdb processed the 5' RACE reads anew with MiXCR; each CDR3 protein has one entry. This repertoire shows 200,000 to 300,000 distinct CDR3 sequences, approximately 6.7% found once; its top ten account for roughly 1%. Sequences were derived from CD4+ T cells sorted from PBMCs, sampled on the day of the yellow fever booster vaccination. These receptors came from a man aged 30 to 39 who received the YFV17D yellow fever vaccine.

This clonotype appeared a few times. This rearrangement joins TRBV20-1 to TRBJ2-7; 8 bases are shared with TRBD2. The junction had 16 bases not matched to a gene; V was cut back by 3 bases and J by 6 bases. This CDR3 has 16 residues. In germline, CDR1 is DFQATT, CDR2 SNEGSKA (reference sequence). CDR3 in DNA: TGCAGTGCTAGTAGCGGGGTCCTCGGGAGAACATCCGAGCAGTACTTC. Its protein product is CSASSGVLGRTSEQYF.

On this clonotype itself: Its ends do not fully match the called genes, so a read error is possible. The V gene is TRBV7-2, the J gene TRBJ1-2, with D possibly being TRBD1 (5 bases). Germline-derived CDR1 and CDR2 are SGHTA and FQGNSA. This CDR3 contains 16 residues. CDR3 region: CASSVADTGIPYGYTF. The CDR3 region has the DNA TGTGCCAGCAGCGTAGCGGACACAGGCATCCCCTATGGCTACACCTTC.

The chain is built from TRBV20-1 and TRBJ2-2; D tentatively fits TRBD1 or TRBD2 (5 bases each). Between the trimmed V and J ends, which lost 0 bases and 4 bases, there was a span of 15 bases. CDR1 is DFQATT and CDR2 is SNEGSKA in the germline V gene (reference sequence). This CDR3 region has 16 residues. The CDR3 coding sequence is TGCAGTGCTAGAGATCAGGGCCTCGGGGCCACCGGGGAGCTGTTTTTT. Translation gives CSARDQGLGATGELFF.

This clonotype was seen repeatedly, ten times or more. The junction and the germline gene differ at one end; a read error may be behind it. The CDR3 sequence is CASSPPSGGLVEQFF. The CDR3 DNA follows: TGTGCCAGCTCCCCACCATCAGGGGGGTTGGTTGAGCAGTTCTTC. The chain is built from TRBV18 and TRBJ2-1; weak D call: TRBD1 (7 bases). Germline V gene data show CDR1 as KGHSH and CDR2 as LQKENI. CDR3 length equals 15 residues.

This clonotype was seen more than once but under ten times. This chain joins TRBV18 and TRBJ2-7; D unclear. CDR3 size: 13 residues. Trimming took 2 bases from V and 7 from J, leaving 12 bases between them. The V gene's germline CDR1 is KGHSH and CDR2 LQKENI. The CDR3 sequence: CASSPGPGAEQYF. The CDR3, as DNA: TGTGCCAGCTCACCAGGCCCAGGTGCGGAGCAGTACTTC.

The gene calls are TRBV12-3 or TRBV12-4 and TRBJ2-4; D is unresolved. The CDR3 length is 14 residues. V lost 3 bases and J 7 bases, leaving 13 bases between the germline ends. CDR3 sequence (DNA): TGTGCCAGCAGTTTGGCTGGGTACGGGAACATTCAGTACTTC. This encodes CASSLAGYGNIQYF.

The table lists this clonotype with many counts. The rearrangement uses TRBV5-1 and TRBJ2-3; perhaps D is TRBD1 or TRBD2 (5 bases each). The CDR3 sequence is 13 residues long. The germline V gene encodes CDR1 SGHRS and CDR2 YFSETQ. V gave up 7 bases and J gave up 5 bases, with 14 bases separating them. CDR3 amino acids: CASGEPRGDTQYF. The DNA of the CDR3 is TGCGCCAGCGGAGAGCCGAGGGGAGATACGCAGTATTTT.

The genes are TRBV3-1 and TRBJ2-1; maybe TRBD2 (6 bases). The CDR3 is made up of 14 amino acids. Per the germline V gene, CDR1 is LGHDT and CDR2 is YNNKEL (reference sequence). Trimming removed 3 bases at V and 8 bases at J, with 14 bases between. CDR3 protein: CASSQGRRDHEQFF. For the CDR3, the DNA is TGTGCCAGCAGCCAGGGGAGGAGGGATCATGAGCAGTTCTTC.

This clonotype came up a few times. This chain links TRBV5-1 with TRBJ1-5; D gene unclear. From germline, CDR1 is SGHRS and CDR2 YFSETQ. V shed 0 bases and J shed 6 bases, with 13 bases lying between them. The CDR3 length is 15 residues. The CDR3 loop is CASSLDATGGQPQHF. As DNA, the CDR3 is TGCGCCAGCAGCTTGGACGCCACGGGTGGTCAGCCCCAGCATTTT.

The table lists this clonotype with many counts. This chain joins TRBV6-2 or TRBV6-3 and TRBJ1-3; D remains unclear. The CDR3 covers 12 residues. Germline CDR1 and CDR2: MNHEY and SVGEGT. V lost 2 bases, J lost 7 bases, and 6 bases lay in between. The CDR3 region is CASSYIGNTIYF. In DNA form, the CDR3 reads TGTGCCAGCAGTTACATCGGGAACACCATATATTTT.

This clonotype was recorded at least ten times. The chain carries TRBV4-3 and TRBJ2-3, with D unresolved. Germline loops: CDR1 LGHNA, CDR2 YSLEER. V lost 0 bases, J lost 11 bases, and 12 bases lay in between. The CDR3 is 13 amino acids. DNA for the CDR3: TGCGCCAGCAGCCAAGACAAGACTGGGATGCAGTATTTT. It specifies CASSQDKTGMQYF.

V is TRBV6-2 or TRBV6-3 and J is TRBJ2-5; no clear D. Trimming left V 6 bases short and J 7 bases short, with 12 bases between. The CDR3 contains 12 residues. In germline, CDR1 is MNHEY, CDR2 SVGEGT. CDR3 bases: TGTGCCAGCAGGCACCCGACGGGGACCCAGTACTTC. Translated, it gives CASRHPTGTQYF.

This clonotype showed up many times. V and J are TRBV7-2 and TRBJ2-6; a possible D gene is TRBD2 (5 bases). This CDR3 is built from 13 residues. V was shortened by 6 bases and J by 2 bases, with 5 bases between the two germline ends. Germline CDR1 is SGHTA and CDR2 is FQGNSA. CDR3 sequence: CASRRAGANVLTF. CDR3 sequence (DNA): TGTGCCAGCAGGAGGGCTGGGGCCAACGTCCTGACTTTC.

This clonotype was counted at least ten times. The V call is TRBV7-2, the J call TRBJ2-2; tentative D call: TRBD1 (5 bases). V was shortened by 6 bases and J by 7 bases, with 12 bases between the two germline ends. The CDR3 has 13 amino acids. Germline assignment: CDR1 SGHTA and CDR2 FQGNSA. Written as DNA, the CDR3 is TGTGCCAGCAGGAGAAAGGGGATCGGGGAGCTGTTTTTT. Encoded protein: CASRRKGIGELFF.

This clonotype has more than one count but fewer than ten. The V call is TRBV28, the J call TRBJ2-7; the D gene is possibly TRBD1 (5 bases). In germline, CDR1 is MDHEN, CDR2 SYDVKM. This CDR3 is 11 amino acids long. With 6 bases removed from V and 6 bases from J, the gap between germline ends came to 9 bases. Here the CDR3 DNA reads TGTGCCAGCAGGTACAGGTCCGAGCAGTACTTC. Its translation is CASRYRSEQYF.

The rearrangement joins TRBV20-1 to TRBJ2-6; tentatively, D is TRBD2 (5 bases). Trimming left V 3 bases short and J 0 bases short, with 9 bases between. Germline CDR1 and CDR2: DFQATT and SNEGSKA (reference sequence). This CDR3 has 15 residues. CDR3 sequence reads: CSARAGSSGANVLTF. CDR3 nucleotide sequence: TGCAGTGCTAGGGCGGGTAGCTCTGGGGCCAACGTCCTGACTTTC.

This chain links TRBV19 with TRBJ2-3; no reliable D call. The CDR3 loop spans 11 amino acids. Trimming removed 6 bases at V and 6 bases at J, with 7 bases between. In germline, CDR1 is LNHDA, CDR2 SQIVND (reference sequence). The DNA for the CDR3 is TGTGCCAGTAGAGTTGGGGATACGCAGTATTTT. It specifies CASRVGDTQYF. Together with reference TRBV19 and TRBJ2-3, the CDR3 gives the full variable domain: DGGITQSPKYLFRKEGQNVTLSCEQNLNHDAMYWYRQDPGQGLRLIYYSQIVNDFQKGDIAEGYSVSREKKESFPLTVTSAQKNPTAFYLCASRVGDTQYFGPGTRLTVL.

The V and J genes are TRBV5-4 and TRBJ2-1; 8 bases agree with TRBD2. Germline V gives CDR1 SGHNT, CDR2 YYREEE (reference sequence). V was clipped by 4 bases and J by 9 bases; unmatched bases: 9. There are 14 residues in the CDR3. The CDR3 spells CASSVSGTRSEQFF. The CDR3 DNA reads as TGTGCCAGCAGCGTCTCCGGGACTAGGAGTGAGCAGTTCTTC.

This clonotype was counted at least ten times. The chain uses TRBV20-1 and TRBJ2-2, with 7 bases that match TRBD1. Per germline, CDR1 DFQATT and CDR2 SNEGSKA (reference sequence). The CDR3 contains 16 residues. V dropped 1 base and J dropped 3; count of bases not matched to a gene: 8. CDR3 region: CSARGTGRQYTGELFF. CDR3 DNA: TGCAGTGCTAGAGGGACAGGACGACAGTACACCGGGGAGCTGTTTTTT.

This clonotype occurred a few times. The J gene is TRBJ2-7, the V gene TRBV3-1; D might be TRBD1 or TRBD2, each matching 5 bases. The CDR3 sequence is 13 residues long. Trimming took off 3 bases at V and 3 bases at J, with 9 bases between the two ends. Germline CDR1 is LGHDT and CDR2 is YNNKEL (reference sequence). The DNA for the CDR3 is TGTGCCAGCAGCCAGAGAGGGGTCTACGAGCAGTACTTC. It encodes CASSQRGVYEQYF.

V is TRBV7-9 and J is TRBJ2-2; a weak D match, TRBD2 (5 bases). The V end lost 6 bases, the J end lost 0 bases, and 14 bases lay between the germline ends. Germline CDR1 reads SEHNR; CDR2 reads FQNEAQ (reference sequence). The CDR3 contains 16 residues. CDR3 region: CASRYKGDTNTGELFF. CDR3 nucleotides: TGTGCCAGCAGGTACAAGGGAGACACGAACACCGGGGAGCTGTTTTTT. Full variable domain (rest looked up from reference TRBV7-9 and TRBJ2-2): DTGVSQNPRHKITKRGQNVTFRCDPISEHNRLYWYRQTLGQGPEFLTYFQNEAQLEKSRLLSDRFSAERPKGSFSTLEIQRTEQGDSAMYLCASRYKGDTNTGELFFGEGSRLTVL.